This T cell receptor (beta chain) was captured by sequencing in a study of cytomegalovirus exposure and HLA in healthy donors. With 1 base clipped from V and 3 bases from J, the junction kept 7 bases outside the gene matches. This CDR3 has 15 amino acids. Germline V gene sequence: CDR1 GTSNPN, CDR2 SVGIG (reference sequence). The PCR made use of 60 Vbeta and 13 Jbeta primers. Sequenced by immunoSEQ multiplex PCR; TCRdb stores in-frame clones only, minus some. Its listing shows 40,000 to 45,000 clones. This clonotype was sampled from a woman in her twenties or thirties in good health and CMV-seronegative. Source material: PBMCs. This sequence joins TRBV30 and TRBJ1-1, with 8 bases identical to TRBD1. The CDR3, as DNA: TGTGCCTGGAGTGCGGGCAGGGGGCGTCACACTGAAGCTTTCTTT. As protein: CAWSAGRGRHTEAFF.